The 13 T cell receptor beta chains given below trace back to one sample, sequenced in a study of T cells in Graves' hyperthyroidism and ophthalmopathy. RNA transcripts were the template for amplifying TCR beta CDR3 regions. A set of HTBI primers served as the primers for a first-round RT-PCR of the TCR CDR3. TCRdb called the multiplex PCR reads again in MiXCR, with one record for every CDR3 protein. The sample has hundreds of thousands of distinct CDR3 sequences; approximately 40% are singletons. The sample taken for sequencing was blood. These receptors came from a man between 18 and 35 years old with Graves' hyperthyroidism.

This clonotype was detected many times. This chain links TRBV9 with TRBJ1-2, with a weak D call TRBD1 (5 bases). The V gene's germline CDR1 is SGDLS and CDR2 YYNGEE. The CDR3 is made up of 14 amino acids. The V gene lost 0 bases and the J gene lost 4 bases, with 10 bases spanning the gap. The CDR3 region is CASSVADTFYGYTF. Written as DNA, the CDR3 is TGTGCCAGCAGCGTAGCGGACACCTTCTATGGCTACACCTTC.

The gene calls are TRBV7-2 and TRBJ1-2; no reliable D call. CDR3 size: 13 residues. Germline loops: CDR1 SGHTA, CDR2 FQGNSA. The V end was cut by 3 bases, the J end by 8 bases, with 13 bases between. CDR3 protein: CASSFNPVRGYTF. The CDR3 DNA reads TGTGCCAGCAGCTTCAATCCTGTACGGGGCTACACCTTC.

The chain links TRBV5-5 to TRBJ2-7, with D unclear. The length of the CDR3 is 13 residues. Trimming cost V 3 bases and J 3 bases, with 10 bases left between them. Germline CDR1 SGHKS, CDR2 YYEKEE (reference sequence). CDR3 DNA: TGTGCCAGCAGCTCGGAAATTATCTACGAGCAGTACTTC. Encoded protein: CASSSEIIYEQYF.

V is TRBV29-1 and J is TRBJ1-1, with unresolved D. Germline V gene sequence: CDR1 SQVTM, CDR2 ANQGSEA. This CDR3 has 8 residues. Trimming cost V 2 bases and J 10 bases, with 2 bases left between them. CDR3: CSVETAFF. CDR3 DNA sequence: TGCAGCGTTGAAACAGCTTTCTTT.

V usage is TRBV5-1 and J usage is TRBJ1-2; TRBD1 agrees at 8 bases. The CDR3 loop spans 16 amino acids. In germline, CDR1 is SGHRS, CDR2 YFSETQ. With V trimmed by 4 bases and J by 0 bases, 8 bases remained unmatched. This chain's CDR3 is CASSLDRDGANYGYTF. In DNA form, the CDR3 reads TGCGCCAGCAGCCTGGACAGGGACGGGGCTAACTATGGCTACACCTTC.

The chain joins TRBV20-1 to TRBJ1-3, with D uncertain. The V gene's germline CDR1 is DFQATT and CDR2 SNEGSKA (reference sequence). The CDR3 spans 14 residues. V lost 3 bases, J lost 0 bases, and 9 bases lay in between. The CDR3 region has the DNA TGCAGTGCTAGGGCACACCTCTCTGGAAACACCATATATTTT. Translation: CSARAHLSGNTIYF.

The chain couples TRBV7-2 to TRBJ2-6; D not certain. Germline lookup yields CDR1 SGHTA and CDR2 FQGNSA. The V and J ends lost 6 bases and 0 bases respectively, with 21 bases between them. The CDR3 runs 19 residues. The DNA of the CDR3 is TGTGCCAGCAGTACGAATTTATGGCGATCCAGCTCTGGGGCCAACGTCCTGACTTTC. Its protein is CASSTNLWRSSSGANVLTF.

Comments on this clonotype: A read error is possible here, since a much larger clone lies one base away. The gene calls are TRBV2 and TRBJ1-1; D is unresolved. Germline lookup yields CDR1 SNHLY and CDR2 FYNNEI. Trimming cost V 8 bases and J 3 bases, with 10 bases left between them. The CDR3 consists of 12 residues. CDR3 protein: CASGREDTEAFF. CDR3 DNA: TGTGCCAGCGGGCGGGAGGACACTGAAGCTTTCTTT.

This clonotype was counted at least ten times. The genes are TRBV5-1 and TRBJ1-1; D is unresolved. This CDR3 has 15 residues. Trimming shortened V by 0 bases and J by 1 base, and 10 bases separated the two germline ends. Germline-derived CDR1 and CDR2 are SGHRS and YFSETQ. This CDR3 reads CASSLDLLPNTEAFF. The DNA of the CDR3 is TGCGCCAGCAGCTTGGACCTCTTACCGAACACTGAAGCTTTCTTT.

The V and J genes are TRBV20-1 and TRBJ2-5; TRBD2 matches at 9 bases. This CDR3 has 14 residues. CDR1 and CDR2 (germline): DFQATT, SNEGSKA (reference sequence). With 4 bases clipped from V and 1 base from J, the junction kept 4 bases outside the gene matches. This CDR3 reads CSATTSGFQETQYF. The CDR3 DNA reads TGCAGTGCTACGACTAGCGGATTCCAAGAGACCCAGTACTTC.

Ten or more counts support this clonotype. V is TRBV15 and J is TRBJ1-6, with D uncertain. Germline values: CDR1 LNHNV, CDR2 YYDKDF (reference sequence). Trimming cost V 1 base and J 4 bases, with 11 bases left between them. The CDR3 extends over 16 amino acids. The CDR3 sequence is CATSRAPTLYNSPLHF. The CDR3 bases are TGTGCCACCAGCAGAGCCCCGACCCTGTATAATTCACCCCTCCACTTT. The full variable domain, rest sourced from reference TRBV15 and TRBJ1-6, is DAMVIQNPRYQVTQFGKPVTLSCSQTLNHNVMYWYQQKSSQAPKLLFHYYDKDFNNEADTPDNFQSRRPNTSFCFLDIRSPGLGDTAMYLCATSRAPTLYNSPLHFGNGTRLTVT.

The genes are TRBV5-6 and TRBJ2-5; 11 nucleotides agree with TRBD1. The CDR3 contains 17 residues. V was clipped by 0 bases and J by 4 bases; unmatched bases: 8. Germline V gene data show CDR1 as SGHDT and CDR2 as YYEEEE. The chain's CDR3 is CASSLGTGGVPGETQYF. The CDR3 DNA is TGTGCCAGCAGCTTGGGGACAGGGGGCGTCCCGGGAGAGACCCAGTACTTC.

The chain combines TRBV12-3 or TRBV12-4 with TRBJ2-7, with 7 bases fitting TRBD1. J was trimmed by 6 bases and V by 0 bases; bases with no gene match: 5. CDR3 size: 14 residues. CDR3 coding DNA: TGTGCCAGCAGTTTAGCAGGGGGCTTCAGCGAGCAGTACTTC. Protein: CASSLAGGFSEQYF.